This TCR beta chain was sequenced in a study of blood T cells in healthy people across ages (dated by TCRdb to the mid-2010s). Turning to the overall study: Template switching captured roughly one uniquely barcoded TCR beta cDNA molecule per two T cells in model experiments. Using deep sequencing normalized with unique cDNA molecular identifiers, the study measured how TCR beta repertoire diversity changes with age. Four age groups were formed from the donors: young (average approximately 15 years), middle-aged (approximately 41), aged (approximately 60) and long-lived (about 80). To avoid experimental bias, donors of different ages were distributed randomly across sequencing lanes. For two donors (one aged 18 to 30 and one aged 80 or older), the study analyzed two additional independent replicas of 1 million unique cDNA reads from the same blood draw. Overall study outcomes, separate from this receptor: Donor CMV infection status was unknown, potentially confounding age-related changes in expanded clonotypes. Conclusive comparison of naive and antigen-experienced compartments was prevented by the profiling of bulk unsorted PBMCs. Observed TCR beta diversity per million T cells fell roughly linearly with age, and a significant reduction was already apparent by age about 38. There was a strong correlation between observed TCR beta diversity and the percentage of naive T cells measured by flow cytometry. Compared with the aged group, the long-lived group had more naive CD4+ T cells, fewer expanded clones and increased TCR diversity, suggesting age selection. Estimates of total diversity based on one million sequenced T cells were considered lower bounds and underestimates.

The CDR3 runs 16 amino acids, cysteine and phenylalanine included. Only CDR3 DNA is held: 48 bases, read in frame from base 1. The germline V gene encodes CDR1 MNHEY and CDR2 SVGAGI. V lost 0 bases and J lost 5 bases; the stretch between them is 13 bases long. Libraries came from 5' RACE. The sequencer listed for this sample is Illumina HiSeq 2500. A second PCR of about 6 to 12 cycles was run with a J-beta primer mix and a sample-barcoded 5' primer. A template-switch 5' adaptor carrying 12 random nucleotides introduced a unique molecular identifier onto each TCR beta cDNA molecule. Each sample yielded at least 2.5 million CDR3-containing paired-end reads. First-strand cDNA was synthesized from all RNA with the Mint cDNA synthesis kit, primed by a TRBC-specific oligonucleotide. All cDNA was treated with uracil-DNA glycosylase and then went through a first 18-cycle PCR with the universal primers M1SS and BC2_uni_R. Regarding the original processing steps: Each sample was normalized by randomly selecting 1 million high-quality reads, each carrying a distinct molecular identifier. Instead of being binned into consensus sequences, reads with shared molecular identifiers were discarded. MiTCR, set to a Q25 quality threshold and the strictest error-elimination algorithm, was used for CDR3 identification, clonotype clustering and error correction. Lower-bound total TCR beta diversity was estimated with a nonparametric unseen species model using Euler transformation. TCRdb reworked the public reads: Q25 trimming with fastp, MiXCR clone assembly, productive beta chains retained. CDR3 protein sequences are deduplicated, and each keeps its most common genes and DNA. TCRdb's processing, not the study's, gives the V and J calls here. In all, the sample holds 850,000 to 1,000,000 distinct CDR3 sequences, and around 54% of those were seen once. The biggest ten clones account for roughly 23% of the sample.

To note about this clonotype: What this receptor recognizes is not known. Base qualities are not at hand, and no much larger clone is one base apart.

The approximately 41 donors, aged roughly 6 to 100 years, were systemically healthy Caucasian individuals from Russia. Each donor gave 8.5 to 10 milliliters of peripheral blood, collected into EDTA-treated Vacutainer tubes. Ficoll-Paque density-gradient centrifugation was used to isolate PBMCs, with at least 7 million obtained per sample. Total RNA was extracted from PBMCs with Trizol reagent, with at least 5.5 micrograms obtained per sample. For every donor, an aliquot of PBMCs went through flow cytometry to measure the percentages of naive CD45RAhigh/CD27high T cells. The sample comprised blood. This TCR was sampled from a woman in her sixties in good health. The chain was built from TRBV6-5 and TRBJ2-2; the D segment cannot be called with confidence. At the DNA level, the sequence is TGTGCCAGCAGTTACTCGGTTGGTCAGAGGACCGGGGAGCTGTTTTTT. Its protein is CASSYSVGQRTGELFF.